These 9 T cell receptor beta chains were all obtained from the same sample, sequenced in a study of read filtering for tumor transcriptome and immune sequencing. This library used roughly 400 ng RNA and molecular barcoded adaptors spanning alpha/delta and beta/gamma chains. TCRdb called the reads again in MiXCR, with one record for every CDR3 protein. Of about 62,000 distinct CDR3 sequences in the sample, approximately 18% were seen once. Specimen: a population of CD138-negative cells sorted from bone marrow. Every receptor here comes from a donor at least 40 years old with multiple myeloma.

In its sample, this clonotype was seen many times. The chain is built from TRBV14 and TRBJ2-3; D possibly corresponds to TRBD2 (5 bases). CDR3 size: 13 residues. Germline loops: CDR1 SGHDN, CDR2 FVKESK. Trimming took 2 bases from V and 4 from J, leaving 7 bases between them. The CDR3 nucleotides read TGTGCCAGCAGCCAAATTAGCGCAGATACGCAGTATTTT. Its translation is CASSQISADTQYF.

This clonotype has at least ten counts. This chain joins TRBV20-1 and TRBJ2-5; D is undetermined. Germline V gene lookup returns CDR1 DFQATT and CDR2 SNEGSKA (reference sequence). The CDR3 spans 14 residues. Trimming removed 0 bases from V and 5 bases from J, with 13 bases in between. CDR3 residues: CSARDRRVGETQYF. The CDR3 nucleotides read TGCAGTGCTAGAGATCGAAGAGTAGGCGAGACCCAGTACTTC.

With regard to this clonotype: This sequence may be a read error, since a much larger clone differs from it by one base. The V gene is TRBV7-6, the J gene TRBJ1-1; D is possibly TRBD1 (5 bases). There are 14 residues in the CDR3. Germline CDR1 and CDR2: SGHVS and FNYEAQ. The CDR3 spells CASSLGGTRDEALF. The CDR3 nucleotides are TGTGCCAGCAGCTTAGGAGGGACCAGGGATGAAGCTCTCTTT.

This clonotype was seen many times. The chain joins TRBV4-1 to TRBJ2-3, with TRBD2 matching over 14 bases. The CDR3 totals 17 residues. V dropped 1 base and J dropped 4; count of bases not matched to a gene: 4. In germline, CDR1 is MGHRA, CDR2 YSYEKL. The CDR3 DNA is TGCGCCAGCAGCCAAGCCCTGACTAGCGGGAGGGCAGATACGCAGTATTTT. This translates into CASSQALTSGRADTQYF.

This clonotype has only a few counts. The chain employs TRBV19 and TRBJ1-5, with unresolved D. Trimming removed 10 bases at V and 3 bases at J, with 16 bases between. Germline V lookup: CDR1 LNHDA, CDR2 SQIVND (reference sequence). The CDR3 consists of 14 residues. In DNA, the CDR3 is TGTGCCACCAGTCCCGGGGTGGCCAATCAGCCCCAGCATTTT. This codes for CATSPGVANQPQHF.

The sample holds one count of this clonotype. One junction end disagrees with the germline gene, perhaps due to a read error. The CDR3 spells CACSIGTAYSKQPQHF. CDR3 sequence (DNA): TGTGCCTGTAGTATAGGGACGGCTTATAGCAAGCAGCCCCAGCATTTT. The chain uses TRBV19 and TRBJ1-5; a weak D match, TRBD1 (5 bases). Germline V gene sequence: CDR1 LNHDA, CDR2 SQIVND (reference sequence). This CDR3 is 16 amino acids long.

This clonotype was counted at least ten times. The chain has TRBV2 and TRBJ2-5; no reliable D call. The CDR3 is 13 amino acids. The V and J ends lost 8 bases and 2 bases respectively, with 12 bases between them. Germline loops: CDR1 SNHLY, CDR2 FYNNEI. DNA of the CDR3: TGTGCCAGCTCAGTGACGATTCAAGAGACCCAGTACTTC. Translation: CASSVTIQETQYF.

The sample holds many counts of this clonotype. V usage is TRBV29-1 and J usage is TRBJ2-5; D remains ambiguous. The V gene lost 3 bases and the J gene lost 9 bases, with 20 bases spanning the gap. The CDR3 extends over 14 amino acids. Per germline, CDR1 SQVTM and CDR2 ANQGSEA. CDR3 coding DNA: TGCAGCGTTGACGATCGCGGCCTGTCAAAGGCCCAGTACTTC. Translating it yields CSVDDRGLSKAQYF.

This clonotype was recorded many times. In DNA, the CDR3 is TGTGCCAGCAGTTGGGGACAGGGGCCCTATGGCTACACCTTC. Translated: CASSWGQGPYGYTF. The chain joins TRBV28 to TRBJ1-2; 10 positions match TRBD1. V lost 4 bases to trimming and J lost 4 bases; unmatched junction nucleotides: 3. CDR1 is MDHEN, CDR2 SYDVKM, per germline. The CDR3 totals 14 residues.